Following are 30 T cell receptor beta chains from one sample sequenced in a study of blood T cell repertoires in COVID-19. The protocol was immunoSEQ multiplex PCR, while the TCRdb copy is restricted to in-frame clones and leaves out a portion. Among about 81,000 clones listed, over 75% were seen once. The sequencing sample was made of peripheral blood. The source of these receptors is a man in his sixties or seventies with active or convalescent COVID-19.

The J gene is TRBJ1-1, the V gene TRBV30; D gene ambiguous. From germline, CDR1 is GTSNPN and CDR2 SVGIG (reference sequence). The CDR3 totals 13 residues. Trimming pared 2 bases from V and 9 bases from J, leaving 16 bases between. CDR3 sequence reads: CAWSPLFTVKAFF. In DNA, the CDR3 is TGTGCCTGGAGTCCCCTATTTACGGTAAAAGCTTTCTTT.

For the CDR3, the DNA is TGTGCCAGCAGCTTGGGACTAGCGGGGGGGAATGAGCAGTTCTTC. It encodes CASSLGLAGGNEQFF. This chain uses TRBV5-6 with TRBJ2-1, with 14 bases matching TRBD2. Germline CDR1 is SGHDT and CDR2 is YYEEEE. V dropped 0 bases and J dropped 7; count of bases not matched to a gene: 0. CDR3 length: 15 residues.

The chain carries TRBV4-3 and TRBJ1-5; maybe TRBD1 (5 bases). The CDR3 has 15 residues. V lost 1 base, J lost 3 bases, and 10 bases lay in between. The germline gives CDR1 LGHNA, CDR2 YSLEER. CDR3 amino acids: CASSQVPGNNQPQHF. The CDR3 nucleotides are TGCGCCAGCAGCCAAGTCCCAGGGAACAATCAGCCCCAGCATTTT.

This chain connects TRBV5-6 to TRBJ1-2, with D unresolved. V shed 4 bases and J shed 8 bases, with 24 bases lying between them. The CDR3 sequence is 16 residues long. Germline V gives CDR1 SGHDT, CDR2 YYEEEE. CDR3 loop: CASSPSPTFTREGYTF. CDR3 DNA: TGTGCCAGCAGCCCCAGCCCGACATTTACAAGGGAGGGCTACACCTTC.

CDR3 in amino acids: CASSITPGQVFNQPQHF. CDR3 coding DNA: TGTGCCAGTAGTATAACCCCGGGACAGGTCTTCAATCAGCCCCAGCATTTT. The gene calls are TRBV19 and TRBJ1-5; 8 bases map to TRBD1. J gave up 3 bases and V 2 bases, and 9 bases lay outside the gene matches. The germline gives CDR1 LNHDA, CDR2 SQIVND (reference sequence). The CDR3 runs 17 residues.

This chain connects TRBV12-3 or TRBV12-4 to TRBJ1-5; D is uncertain. Deletions cut 5 bases from V and 2 bases from J, with 4 bases between. The CDR3 runs to 12 residues. CDR3 in amino acids: CASSEGNQPQHF. CDR3 bases: TGTGCCAGCAGTGAGGGCAATCAGCCCCAGCATTTT.

V and J are TRBV18 and TRBJ2-2, with D unclear. This CDR3 region has 16 residues. Per germline, CDR1 KGHSH and CDR2 LQKENI. V was shortened by 5 bases and J by 0 bases, with 13 bases between the two germline ends. CDR3 in amino acids: CASSSERLPNTGELFF. The CDR3, as DNA: TGTGCCAGCTCATCCGAGAGACTTCCGAACACCGGGGAGCTGTTTTTT.

The J gene is TRBJ1-5, the V gene TRBV19; D is perhaps TRBD1 (6 bases). The V gene's germline CDR1 is LNHDA and CDR2 SQIVND (reference sequence). The CDR3 runs to 16 residues. The germline V and J ends were trimmed by 5 bases and 0 bases, with 14 bases remaining between them. CDR3 sequence reads: CASSLRTDYSNQPQHF. The DNA for the CDR3 is TGTGCCAGTAGTCTTCGGACAGATTATAGCAATCAGCCCCAGCATTTT.

The chain recombines TRBV7-2 with TRBJ1-2; the D is unclear. V dropped 5 bases and J dropped 8 bases, with 9 bases sitting between them. Germline V gene data show CDR1 as SGHTA and CDR2 as FQGNSA. This CDR3 is 11 amino acids long. The CDR3 spells CASSLSWGYTF. CDR3 nucleotides: TGTGCCAGCAGCCTATCCTGGGGCTACACCTTC.

The chain joins TRBV18 to TRBJ1-1, with D unresolved. V gave up 3 bases and J gave up 10 bases, with 15 bases separating them. Germline CDR1 reads KGHSH; CDR2 reads LQKENI. The CDR3 contains 13 residues. The CDR3 sequence: CASSPGRSRGAFF. The CDR3 nucleotides read TGTGCCAGCTCACCCGGACGTTCCCGGGGAGCTTTCTTT.

The rearrangement uses TRBV5-1 and TRBJ1-2; D is perhaps TRBD1 (5 bases). With 5 bases removed from V and 7 bases from J, the gap between germline ends came to 12 bases. This CDR3 spans 12 amino acids. In germline, CDR1 is SGHRS, CDR2 YFSETQ. CDR3 in amino acids: CASSQERGGYTF. The CDR3 DNA sequence: TGCGCCAGCAGTCAGGAAAGGGGTGGCTACACCTTC.

The rearrangement links TRBV5-1 to TRBJ1-2; D possibly corresponds to TRBD1 (6 bases). CDR1 is SGHRS, CDR2 YFSETQ, per germline. CDR3 length equals 16 residues. Between the trimmed V and J ends, which lost 0 bases and 0 bases, there was a span of 12 bases. The chain's CDR3 is CASSLDRVEANYGYTF. DNA of the CDR3: TGCGCCAGCAGCTTGGACAGGGTGGAAGCTAACTATGGCTACACCTTC.

The chain combines TRBV30 with TRBJ2-7; a weak D match, TRBD2 (6 bases). V was trimmed by 1 base and J by 2 bases, leaving 12 bases between them. This CDR3 spans 14 amino acids. Looked up from germline, CDR1 is GTSNPN and CDR2 is SVGIG (reference sequence). The CDR3 reads CAWSEGTGAYEQYF. Here the CDR3 DNA reads TGTGCCTGGAGTGAGGGAACGGGAGCCTACGAGCAGTACTTC.

This clone was counted a few times. Additional DNA sequences in this sample encode the identical CDR3. The rearrangement uses TRBV7-2 and TRBJ2-5; D unclear. The CDR3 is made up of 13 amino acids. Germline V gene lookup returns CDR1 SGHTA and CDR2 FQGNSA. V was trimmed by 5 bases and J by 2 bases, leaving 9 bases between them. CDR3 DNA sequence: TGTGCCAGCAGCCTAATGAAGCAAGAGACCCAGTACTTC. Translating it yields CASSLMKQETQYF. The variable domain in full, completed from reference TRBV7-2 and TRBJ2-5, reads GAGVSQSPSNKVTEKGKDVELRCDPISGHTALYWYRQSLGQGLEFLIYFQGNSAPDKSGLPSDRFSAERTGGSVSTLTIQRTQQEDSAVYLCASSLMKQETQYFGPGTRLLVL.

The chain combines TRBV29-1 with TRBJ1-2; 10 bases are shared with TRBD1. With V trimmed by 7 bases and J by 7 bases, 12 bases remained unmatched. This CDR3 is 14 amino acids long. Germline values: CDR1 SQVTM, CDR2 ANQGSEA. CDR3 in DNA: TGCAGCGATATTATCCGGGACAGGGGCTCTGGCTACACCTTC. Its translation: CSDIIRDRGSGYTF.

This clone came up once. This CDR3 reads CASGPQGDTEAFF. CDR3 nucleotides: TGTGCCAGTGGGCCCCAGGGTGATACTGAAGCTTTCTTT. The chain links TRBV6-1 to TRBJ1-1; weak D call: TRBD1 (5 bases). The CDR3 sequence is 13 residues long. Germline CDR1 and CDR2: MNHNS and SASEGT. Trimming removed 9 bases at V and 5 bases at J, with 16 bases between.

J is TRBJ1-5 and V is TRBV30; TRBD1 is a possible D gene (6 bases). This CDR3 region has 12 residues. The V and J ends lost 5 bases and 5 bases respectively, with 10 bases between them. Per germline, CDR1 GTSNPN and CDR2 SVGIG (reference sequence). The CDR3 DNA follows: TGTGCCTGGGGACAGATCGATCAGCCCCAGCATTTT. Its translation is CAWGQIDQPQHF.

V is TRBV5-1 and J is TRBJ2-5; TRBD1 matches 7 bases. The length of the CDR3 is 13 residues. The germline CDR1 and CDR2 sequences are SGHRS and YFSETQ. V shed 4 bases and J 5 bases; nucleotides not matched to a gene: 5. CDR3 DNA sequence: TGCGCCAGCAGCCCTCCCAGGGGGGAGACCCAGTACTTC. This encodes CASSPPRGETQYF.

In this sample, this clone turned up a few times. The rearrangement uses TRBV28 and TRBJ1-2; TRBD1 agrees at 9 bases. CDR1 is MDHEN and CDR2 is SYDVKM in the germline V gene. J was trimmed by 6 bases and V by 4 bases; bases with no gene match: 6. CDR3 length equals 14 residues. CDR3 in amino acids: CASSWTGDSDGYTF. In DNA form, the CDR3 reads TGTGCCAGCAGTTGGACAGGGGATTCCGATGGCTACACCTTC.

This clone was seen a few times. The chain carries TRBV7-2 and TRBJ1-1; no reliable D call. Germline values: CDR1 SGHTA, CDR2 FQGNSA. V dropped 4 bases and J dropped 0 bases, with 9 bases sitting between them. The CDR3 runs 14 residues. The CDR3 DNA reads as TGTGCCAGCAGCTCCTACAGATTGAACACTGAAGCTTTCTTT. This translates into CASSSYRLNTEAFF.

V gene TRBV7-8 combines with J gene TRBJ2-7; D is ambiguous. The V gene's germline CDR1 is SGHVS and CDR2 FQNEAQ. The CDR3 is 12 amino acids. Trimming cost V 1 base and J 9 bases, with 10 bases left between them. CDR3 sequence: CASSLDGRRQYF. CDR3 DNA: TGTGCCAGCAGCTTAGACGGTCGGAGGCAGTACTTC.

This rearrangement joins TRBV5-1 to TRBJ2-5; 7 positions agree with TRBD2. Germline lookup yields CDR1 SGHRS and CDR2 YFSETQ. The ends lost 0 bases at V and 2 bases at J; junction bases unmatched: 4. This CDR3 spans 15 amino acids. Here the CDR3 reads CASSLELGGQETQYF. The CDR3 DNA follows: TGCGCCAGCAGCTTGGAGTTGGGGGGGCAAGAGACCCAGTACTTC.

CDR3: CASSATDRGGFSPLHF. The CDR3 nucleotides are TGCGCCAGCAGCGCGACGGACAGGGGGGGATTCTCGCCCCTCCACTTT. The chain joins TRBV5-1 to TRBJ1-6; 10 positions match TRBD1. This CDR3 has 16 residues. J gave up 13 bases and V 4 bases, and 14 bases lay outside the gene matches. CDR1 SGHRS and CDR2 YFSETQ come from the germline V gene.

The sample holds one count of this clone. The genes are TRBV6-6 and TRBJ2-2; TRBD2 might be the D (6 bases). The CDR3 extends over 14 amino acids. Looked up from germline, CDR1 is MNHNY and CDR2 is SVGAGI (reference sequence). The germline V and J ends were trimmed by 6 bases and 3 bases, with 11 bases remaining between them. DNA of the CDR3: TGTGCCAGCAGCCCCGGGACTTACACCGGGGAGCTGTTTTTT. Its protein is CASSPGTYTGELFF.

The chain has TRBV27 and TRBJ1-1; 7 bases agree with TRBD1. The CDR3 is 18 residues long. V dropped 5 bases and J dropped 0; count of bases not matched to a gene: 15. CDR1 is MNHEY and CDR2 is SMNVEV in the germline V gene (reference sequence). The CDR3: CASSDPGRKQGLNTEAFF. In nucleotides, the CDR3 is TGTGCCAGCAGTGATCCGGGTAGGAAACAGGGGTTGAACACTGAAGCTTTCTTT.

V usage is TRBV7-2 and J usage is TRBJ1-2; no clear D gene. The CDR3 contains 14 residues. V lost 4 bases and J lost 2, with 11 bases in between. Per germline, CDR1 SGHTA and CDR2 FQGNSA. As DNA, the CDR3 is TGTGCCAGCAGCTCCCCGACCAGGAACTATGGCTACACCTTC. Its translation is CASSSPTRNYGYTF.

The chain carries TRBV5-1 and TRBJ2-4; TRBD1 matches 9 bases. The J segment lost 3 bases and the V segment lost 7 bases, leaving 17 bases of the junction unmatched. CDR1 is SGHRS and CDR2 is YFSETQ in the germline V gene. This CDR3 spans 18 amino acids. The CDR3 loop is CASGTGTGSRWGKNIQYF. The CDR3 DNA is TGCGCCAGCGGTACCGGGACAGGGAGTCGGTGGGGCAAAAACATTCAGTACTTC.

This clone occurred once. This chain connects TRBV12-3 or TRBV12-4 to TRBJ2-7; tentative D call: TRBD1 (6 bases). The CDR3 contains 13 residues. Between the trimmed V and J ends, which lost 6 bases and 1 base, there was a span of 10 bases. Here the CDR3 DNA reads TGTGCCAGCAGATCTACAGGGTCCTACGAGCAGTACTTC. It specifies CASRSTGSYEQYF.

This chain links TRBV5-8 with TRBJ2-2; 8 nucleotides line up with TRBD1. In germline, CDR1 is SGHTS, CDR2 YDEGEE. With 6 bases clipped from V and 6 bases from J, the junction kept 7 bases outside the gene matches. The CDR3 covers 14 residues. DNA for the CDR3: TGTGCCAGCAACAGACAGGGGTTTGCCGGGGAGCTGTTTTTT. Translation: CASNRQGFAGELFF.

The chain uses TRBV3-1 (or the pseudogene TRBV3-2) and TRBJ1-1; 8 bases match TRBD1. V shed 5 bases, J shed 1 base, and the junction held 3 bases outside the gene matches. The CDR3 sequence is 14 residues long. The germline gives CDR1 LGHDT, CDR2 YNNKEL (reference sequence). This chain's CDR3 is CASSFGQGNTEAFF. The CDR3 nucleotides read TGTGCCAGCAGCTTTGGACAGGGGAACACTGAAGCTTTCTTT.